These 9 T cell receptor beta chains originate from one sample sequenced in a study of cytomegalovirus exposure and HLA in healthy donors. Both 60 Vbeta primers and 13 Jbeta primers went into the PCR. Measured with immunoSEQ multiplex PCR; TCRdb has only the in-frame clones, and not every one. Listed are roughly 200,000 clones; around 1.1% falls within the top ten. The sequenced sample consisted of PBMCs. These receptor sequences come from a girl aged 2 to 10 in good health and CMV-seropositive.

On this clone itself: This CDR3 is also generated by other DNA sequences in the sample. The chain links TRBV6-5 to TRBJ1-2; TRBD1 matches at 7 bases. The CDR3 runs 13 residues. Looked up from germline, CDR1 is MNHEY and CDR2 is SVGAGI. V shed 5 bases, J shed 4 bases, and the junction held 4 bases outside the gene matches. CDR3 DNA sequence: TGTGCCAGCAGTGAGACAGGGCCCTATGGCTACACCTTC. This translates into CASSETGPYGYTF.

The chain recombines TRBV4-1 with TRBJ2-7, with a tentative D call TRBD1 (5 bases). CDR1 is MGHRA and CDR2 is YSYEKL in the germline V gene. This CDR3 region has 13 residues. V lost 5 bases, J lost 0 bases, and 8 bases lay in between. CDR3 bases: TGCGCCAGCAGCATCCAGGGCTCCTACGAGCAGTACTTC. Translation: CASSIQGSYEQYF.

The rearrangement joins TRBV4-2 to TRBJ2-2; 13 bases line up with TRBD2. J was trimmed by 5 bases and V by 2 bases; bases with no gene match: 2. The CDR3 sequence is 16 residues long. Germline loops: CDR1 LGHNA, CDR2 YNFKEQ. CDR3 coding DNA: TGTGCCAGCAGCCAAACACTAGCGGGAGGGACCGGGGAGCTGTTTTTT. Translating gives CASSQTLAGGTGELFF.

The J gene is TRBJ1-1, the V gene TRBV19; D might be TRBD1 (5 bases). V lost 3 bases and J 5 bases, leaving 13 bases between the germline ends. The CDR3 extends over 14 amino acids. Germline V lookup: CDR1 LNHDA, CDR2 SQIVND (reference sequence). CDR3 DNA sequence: TGTGCCAGTAGTATTTCGTCGGGGGGGACTGAAGCTTTCTTT. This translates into CASSISSGGTEAFF. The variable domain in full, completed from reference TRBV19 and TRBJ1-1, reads DGGITQSPKYLFRKEGQNVTLSCEQNLNHDAMYWYRQDPGQGLRLIYYSQIVNDFQKGDIAEGYSVSREKKESFPLTVTSAQKNPTAFYLCASSISSGGTEAFFGQGTRLTVV.

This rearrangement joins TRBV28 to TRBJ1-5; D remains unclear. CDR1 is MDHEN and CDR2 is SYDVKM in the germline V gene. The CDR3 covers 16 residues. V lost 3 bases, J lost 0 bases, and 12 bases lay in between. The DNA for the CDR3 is TGTGCCAGCAGTTTCGGAGTCGGTGTTAGCAATCAGCCCCAGCATTTT. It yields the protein CASSFGVGVSNQPQHF. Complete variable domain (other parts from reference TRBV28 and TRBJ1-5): DVKVTQSSRYLVKRTGEKVFLECVQDMDHENMFWYRQDPGLGLRLIYFSYDVKMKEKGDIPEGYSVSREKKERFSLILESASTNQTSMYLCASSFGVGVSNQPQHFGDGTRLSIL.

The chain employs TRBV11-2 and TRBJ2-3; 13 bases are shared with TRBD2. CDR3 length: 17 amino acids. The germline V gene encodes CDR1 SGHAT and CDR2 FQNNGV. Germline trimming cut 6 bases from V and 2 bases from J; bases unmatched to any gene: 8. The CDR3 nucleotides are TGTGCCAGCAGTTACGGGACTAGCGGGAAGTACACAGATACGCAGTATTTT. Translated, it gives CASSYGTSGKYTDTQYF.

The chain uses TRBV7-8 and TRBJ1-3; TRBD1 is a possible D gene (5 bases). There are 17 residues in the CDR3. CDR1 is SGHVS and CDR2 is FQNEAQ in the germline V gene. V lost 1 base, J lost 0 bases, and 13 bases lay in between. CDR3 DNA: TGTGCCAGCAGCTTAGGGTTGCAGGGAAGCTCTGGAAACACCATATATTTT. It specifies CASSLGLQGSSGNTIYF.

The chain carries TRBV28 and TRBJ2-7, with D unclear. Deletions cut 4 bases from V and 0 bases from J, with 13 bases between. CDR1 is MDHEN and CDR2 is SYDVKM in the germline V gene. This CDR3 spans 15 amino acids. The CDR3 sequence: CASSCLGHLSYEQYF. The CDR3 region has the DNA TGTGCCAGCAGTTGTCTGGGCCACCTCTCCTACGAGCAGTACTTC.

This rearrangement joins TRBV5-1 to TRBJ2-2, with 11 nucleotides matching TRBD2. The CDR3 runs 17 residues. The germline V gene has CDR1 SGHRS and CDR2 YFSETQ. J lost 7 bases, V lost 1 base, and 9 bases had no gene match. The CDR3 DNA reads TGCGCCAGCAGCTTGATTCCCCCTCTAGCGGGAGGCGGGGAGCTGTTTTTT. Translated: CASSLIPPLAGGGELFF.